Included here is one T cell receptor beta chain sequence, with context. The antigen is not known. MiXCR, run by TCRdb on the 5' RACE reads, gives a single entry per CDR3 protein. The sample yields 250,000 to 300,000 distinct CDR3 sequences, around 16% seen once. The data were obtained in a study of T-cell memory formation after mild COVID-19. General study results and limits: Confirmation was lacking for SARS-CoV-2 specificity of second-wave clones that peaked on day 37. Clones which contracted sat mainly in CM and EM if CD4+, and in EMRA if CD8+.

What was sequenced was PBMCs or a T cell subset sorted from them (not recorded which). This sequence originates from a man between 18 and 35 years old who had mild COVID-19 (a few samples of this study predate the infection). Cell type and time point are not known.

CDR3 DNA: TGTGCCAGTAGTATCCAGGGCCGGACGTTGGAGCAGTTCTTC. Translation: CASSIQGRTLEQFF. The chain is built from TRBV19 and TRBJ2-1, with D possibly matching TRBD1 (5 bases). Germline V lookup: CDR1 LNHDA, CDR2 SQIVND (reference sequence). The V end lost 3 bases, the J end lost 10 bases, and 16 bases lay between the germline ends. CDR3 length: 14 residues.